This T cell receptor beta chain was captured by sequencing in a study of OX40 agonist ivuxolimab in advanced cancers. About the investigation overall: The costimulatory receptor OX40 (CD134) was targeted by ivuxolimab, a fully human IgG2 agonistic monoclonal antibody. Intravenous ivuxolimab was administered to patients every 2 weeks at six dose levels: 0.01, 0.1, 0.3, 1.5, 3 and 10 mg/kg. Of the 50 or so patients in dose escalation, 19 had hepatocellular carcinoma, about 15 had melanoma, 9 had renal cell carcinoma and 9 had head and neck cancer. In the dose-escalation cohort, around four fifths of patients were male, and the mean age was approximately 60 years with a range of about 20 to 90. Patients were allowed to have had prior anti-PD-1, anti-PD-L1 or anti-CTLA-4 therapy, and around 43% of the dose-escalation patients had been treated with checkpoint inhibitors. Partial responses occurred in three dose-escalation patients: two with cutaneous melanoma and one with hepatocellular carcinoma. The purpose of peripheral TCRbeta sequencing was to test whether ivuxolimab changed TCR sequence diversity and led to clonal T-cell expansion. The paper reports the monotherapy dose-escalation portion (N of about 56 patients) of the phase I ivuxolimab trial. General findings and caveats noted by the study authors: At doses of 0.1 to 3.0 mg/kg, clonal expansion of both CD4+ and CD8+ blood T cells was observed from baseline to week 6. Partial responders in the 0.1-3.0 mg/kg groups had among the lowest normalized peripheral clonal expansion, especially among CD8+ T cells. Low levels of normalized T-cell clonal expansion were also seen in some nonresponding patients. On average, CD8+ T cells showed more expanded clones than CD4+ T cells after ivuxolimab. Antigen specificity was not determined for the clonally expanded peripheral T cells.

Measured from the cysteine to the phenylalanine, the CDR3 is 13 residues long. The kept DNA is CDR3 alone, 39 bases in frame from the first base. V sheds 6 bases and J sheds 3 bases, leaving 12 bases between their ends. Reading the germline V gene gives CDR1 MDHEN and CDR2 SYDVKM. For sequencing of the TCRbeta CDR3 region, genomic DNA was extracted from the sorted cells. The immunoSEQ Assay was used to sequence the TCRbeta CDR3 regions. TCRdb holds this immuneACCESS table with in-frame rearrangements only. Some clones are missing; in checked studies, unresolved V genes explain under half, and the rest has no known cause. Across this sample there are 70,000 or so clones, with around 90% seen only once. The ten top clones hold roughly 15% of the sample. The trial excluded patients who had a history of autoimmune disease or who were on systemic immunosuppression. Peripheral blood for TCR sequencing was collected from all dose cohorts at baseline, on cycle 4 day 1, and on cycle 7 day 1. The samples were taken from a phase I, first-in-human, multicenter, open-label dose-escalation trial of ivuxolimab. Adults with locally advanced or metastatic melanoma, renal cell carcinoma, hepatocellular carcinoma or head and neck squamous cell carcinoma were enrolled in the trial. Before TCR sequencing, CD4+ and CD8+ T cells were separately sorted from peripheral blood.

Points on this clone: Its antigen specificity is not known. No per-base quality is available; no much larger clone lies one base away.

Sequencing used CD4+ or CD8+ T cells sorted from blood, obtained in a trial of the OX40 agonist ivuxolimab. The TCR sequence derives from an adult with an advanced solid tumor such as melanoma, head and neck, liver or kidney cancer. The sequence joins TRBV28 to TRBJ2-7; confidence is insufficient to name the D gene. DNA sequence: TGTGCCAGCAGCAGGTCCGCCTTCTACGAGCAGTACTTC. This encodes CASSRSAFYEQYF.